Below, 11 T cell receptor beta chains from the same sample are listed, as sequenced in a study of T cells expressing NK-cell markers (dated by TCRdb to between 2020 and 2021). Libraries came from 5' RACE. The reads were generated on an Illumina HiSeq 2000. With the reads reprocessed by TCRdb, a single entry stands for each CDR3 protein sequence and no DNA is reported. The sample table on file contains over 250,000 distinct CDR3 sequences. About 4% of the sample goes to the ten largest clones. Sample: blood T cells: a sorted CD56 or NKG2C T cell subset, CD4+ or CD8+ T cells, or bulk PBMC T cells (not recorded which). The source of these receptors is a woman between 18 and 69 years old in good health.

The chain uses TRBV28 and TRBJ2-7. CDR1 is MDHEN and CDR2 is SYDVKM in the germline V gene. The CDR3 loop spans 15 amino acids. CDR3 sequence: CASSRPSSSSYEQYF. Complete variable domain (other parts from reference TRBV28 and TRBJ2-7): DVKVTQSSRYLVKRTGEKVFLECVQDMDHENMFWYRQDPGLGLRLIYFSYDVKMKEKGDIPEGYSVSREKKERFSLILESASTNQTSMYLCASSRPSSSSYEQYFGPGTRLTVT.

The genes are TRBV3-1 and TRBJ2-3; the D call from TCRdb, TRBD1, cannot be confirmed without DNA. Germline V CDR1 and CDR2: LGHDT, YNNKEL (reference sequence). The CDR3 loop spans 16 amino acids. CDR3 sequence reads: CASSPKGQASTDTQYF.

This rearrangement joins TRBV6-1 to TRBJ2-5; TCRdb lists TRBD2, though no DNA is available to test this call. The CDR3 loop spans 16 amino acids. Germline V gene sequence: CDR1 MNHNS, CDR2 SASEGT. CDR3 residues: CASSEGILAGQETQYF.

The chain has TRBV28 and TRBJ2-4; TCRdb selects TRBD2, and the lack of DNA leaves this call unchecked. The CDR3 is 16 amino acids. Germline lookup yields CDR1 MDHEN and CDR2 SYDVKM. The CDR3 sequence is CASSLGQPGLENIQYF.

The chain recombines TRBV2 with TRBJ2-5; TCRdb's assignment of TRBD1 cannot be checked, as there is no DNA. This CDR3 is 17 amino acids long. Per germline, CDR1 SNHLY and CDR2 FYNNEI. This chain's CDR3 is CASSSPIVDPAQETQYF.

The chain recombines TRBV19 with TRBJ1-5; without DNA, the TCRdb call of TRBD1 cannot be checked. The CDR3 runs to 14 residues. Germline V gene data show CDR1 as LNHDA and CDR2 as SQIVND (reference sequence). The CDR3 spells CASSIWVGAQPQHF.

The chain carries TRBV2 and TRBJ1-6; the D call of TRBD1 rests on TCRdb alone, since no DNA is present to check it. Germline loops: CDR1 SNHLY, CDR2 FYNNEI. The CDR3 has 18 amino acids. CDR3 protein: CASSEAHLDGQLNSPLHF.

The chain carries TRBV18 and TRBJ2-5; the D call from TCRdb, TRBD2, cannot be confirmed without DNA. CDR3 size: 17 residues. Germline values: CDR1 KGHSH, CDR2 LQKENI. CDR3 amino acids: CASSPLASGRSGETQYF.

J is TRBJ2-1 and V is TRBV6-4; TCRdb reports TRBD2, a call that lacks DNA to check it against. The CDR3 is made up of 18 amino acids. From germline, CDR1 is MRHNA and CDR2 SNTAGT. CDR3 residues: CASSDSGLAGVSYNEQFF.

V is TRBV12-3 or TRBV12-4 and J is TRBJ2-4; TCRdb's D call of TRBD2 is untestable without DNA. The CDR3 runs 15 residues. The CDR3 sequence is CASAAAGWAKNIQYF.

CDR3 in amino acids: CASSQGDRGRLNQPQHF. This chain joins TRBV4-1 and TRBJ1-5; TCRdb indicates TRBD1, and absent DNA this call remains unverified. The length of the CDR3 is 17 residues. Germline assignment: CDR1 MGHRA and CDR2 YSYEKL.